This T cell receptor beta chain was recovered during a study of regulatory T cells in long-lasting Graves disease. Researchers made TCR beta libraries by using iRepertoire HTBI primers and running Arm-PCR on CDR3 regions. TCRdb ran MiXCR on the multiplex PCR reads and lists one entry per CDR3 protein. The table has fewer than 500,000 distinct CDR3 sequences, under 20% seen once. Findings and caveats of the study: Persistent disease samples used TRBV28, TRBJ1-2 and TRBJ2-5 preferentially. Comparison showed that persistent patients shared more public clonotypes (about 2,600) than new patients (966). Accuracy may have suffered from the small sample size.

The CDR3 has 13 amino acids. CDR1 is LNHNV and CDR2 is YYDKDF in the germline V gene (reference sequence). Time point defined: newly diagnosed GD, antithyroid drugs for less than 3 months. After RNA was extracted from PBMCs, the TCR library was made from it. Concerning this clonotype: Its antigen is not known. A much larger clone is a single base away; this may be a read error.

These data were also reused for a study on T cells in Graves' hyperthyroidism and ophthalmopathy.

The sequencing used peripheral blood mononuclear cells (PBMCs), collected at new diagnosis, from a patient treated with antithyroid drugs. The chain combines TRBV15 with TRBJ2-7, with D perhaps given as TRBD1 or TRBD2 (5 bases each). The receptor's source is a middle-aged man with Graves disease. The CDR3 protein is CASSPGTHTEQYF. The CDR3 DNA reads as TGTGCCAGCAGCCCCGGGACCCACACTGAGCAGTACTTC.